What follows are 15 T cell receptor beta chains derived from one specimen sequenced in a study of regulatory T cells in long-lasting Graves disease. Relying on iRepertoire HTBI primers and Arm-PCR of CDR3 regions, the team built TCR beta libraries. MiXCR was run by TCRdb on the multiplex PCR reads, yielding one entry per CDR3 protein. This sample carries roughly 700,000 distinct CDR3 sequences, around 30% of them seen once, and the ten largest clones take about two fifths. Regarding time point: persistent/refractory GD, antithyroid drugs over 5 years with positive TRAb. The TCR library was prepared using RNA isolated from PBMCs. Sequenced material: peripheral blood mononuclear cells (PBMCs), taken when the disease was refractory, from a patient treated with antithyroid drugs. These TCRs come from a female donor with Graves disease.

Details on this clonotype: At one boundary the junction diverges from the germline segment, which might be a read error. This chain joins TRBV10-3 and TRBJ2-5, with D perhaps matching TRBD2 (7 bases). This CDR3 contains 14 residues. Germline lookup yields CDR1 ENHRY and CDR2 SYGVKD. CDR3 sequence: CAIGEGGNQETQYF. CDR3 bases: TGTGCCATCGGTGAGGGGGGGAACCAAGAGACCCAGTACTTC.

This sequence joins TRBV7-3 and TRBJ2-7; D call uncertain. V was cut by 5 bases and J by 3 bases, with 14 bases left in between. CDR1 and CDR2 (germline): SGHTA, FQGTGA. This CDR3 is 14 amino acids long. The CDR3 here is CASSQSDGFYEQYF. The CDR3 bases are TGTGCCAGCAGCCAATCGGACGGCTTCTACGAGCAGTACTTC.

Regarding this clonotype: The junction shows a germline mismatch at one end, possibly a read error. CDR3 residues: CASTEIGLGMNTEAFF. The DNA of the CDR3 is TGTGCCAGCACTGAAATAGGCTTAGGAATGAACACTGAAGCTTTCTTT. The chain uses TRBV6-1 and TRBJ1-1; unclear D gene. CDR1 MNHNS and CDR2 SASEGT come from the germline V gene. CDR3 length: 16 amino acids.

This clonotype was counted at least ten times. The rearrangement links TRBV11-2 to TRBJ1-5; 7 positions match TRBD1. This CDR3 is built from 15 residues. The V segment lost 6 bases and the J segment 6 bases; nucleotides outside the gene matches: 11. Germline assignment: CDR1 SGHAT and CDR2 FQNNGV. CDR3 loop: CASSRDRERGQPQHF. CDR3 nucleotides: TGTGCCAGCAGTCGAGACAGGGAGAGGGGTCAGCCCCAGCATTTT.

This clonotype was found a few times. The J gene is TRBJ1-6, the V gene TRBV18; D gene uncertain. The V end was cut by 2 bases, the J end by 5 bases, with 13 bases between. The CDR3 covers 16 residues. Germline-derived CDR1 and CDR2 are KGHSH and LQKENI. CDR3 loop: CASSPVPGRDNSPLHF. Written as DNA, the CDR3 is TGTGCCAGCTCACCAGTGCCCGGACGAGATAATTCACCCCTCCACTTT.

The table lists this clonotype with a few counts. The CDR3 nucleotides are TGTGCCATCAGTGAGTCACCTACCTACGAGCAGTACTTC. This encodes CAISESPTYEQYF. This chain links TRBV10-3 with TRBJ2-7; D is unclear. Germline lookup yields CDR1 ENHRY and CDR2 SYGVKD. The CDR3 is 13 amino acids. V was pared by 0 bases and J by 2 bases, with 5 bases between.

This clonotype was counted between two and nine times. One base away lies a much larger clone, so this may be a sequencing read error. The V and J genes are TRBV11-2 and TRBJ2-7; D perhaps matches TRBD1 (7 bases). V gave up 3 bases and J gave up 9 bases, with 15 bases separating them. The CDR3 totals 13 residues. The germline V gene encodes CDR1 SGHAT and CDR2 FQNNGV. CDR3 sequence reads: CASSLWQGGGQYF. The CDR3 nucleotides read TGTGCCAGCAGCTTGTGGCAGGGGGGCGGGCAGTACTTC.

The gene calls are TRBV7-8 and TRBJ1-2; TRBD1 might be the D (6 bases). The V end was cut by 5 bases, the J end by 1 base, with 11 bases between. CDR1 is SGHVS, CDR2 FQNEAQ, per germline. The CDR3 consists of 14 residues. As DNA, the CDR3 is TGTGCCAGCAGCACGGGACACCGTAACTATGGCTACACCTTC. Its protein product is CASSTGHRNYGYTF.

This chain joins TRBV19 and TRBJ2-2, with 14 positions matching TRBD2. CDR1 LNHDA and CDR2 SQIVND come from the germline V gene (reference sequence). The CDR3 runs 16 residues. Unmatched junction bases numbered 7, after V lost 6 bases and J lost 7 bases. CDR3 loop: CASSRLAGGPNGELFF. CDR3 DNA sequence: TGTGCCAGTAGCAGACTAGCGGGAGGGCCCAACGGGGAGCTGTTTTTT.

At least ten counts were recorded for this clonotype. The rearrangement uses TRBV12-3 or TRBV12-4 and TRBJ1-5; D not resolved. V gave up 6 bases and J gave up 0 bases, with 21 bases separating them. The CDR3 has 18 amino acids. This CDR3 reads CASSGVGSPEGSNQPQHF. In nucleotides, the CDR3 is TGTGCCAGCAGCGGAGTGGGCAGTCCCGAGGGTAGCAATCAGCCCCAGCATTTT.

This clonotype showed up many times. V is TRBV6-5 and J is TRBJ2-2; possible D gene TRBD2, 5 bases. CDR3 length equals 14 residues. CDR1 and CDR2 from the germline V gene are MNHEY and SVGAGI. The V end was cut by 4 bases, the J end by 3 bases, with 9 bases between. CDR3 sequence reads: CASSWLADTGELFF. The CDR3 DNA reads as TGTGCCAGCAGTTGGCTAGCAGACACCGGGGAGCTGTTTTTT.

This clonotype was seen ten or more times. The CDR3 nucleotides read TGTGCCAGTAGTACCAGGGATTCCTCCTACGAGCAGTACTTC. Protein sequence: CASSTRDSSYEQYF. This chain joins TRBV19 and TRBJ2-7, with D perhaps TRBD1 (5 bases). The germline V gene encodes CDR1 LNHDA and CDR2 SQIVND (reference sequence). This CDR3 spans 14 amino acids. The germline V and J ends were trimmed by 4 bases and 0 bases, with 10 bases remaining between them.

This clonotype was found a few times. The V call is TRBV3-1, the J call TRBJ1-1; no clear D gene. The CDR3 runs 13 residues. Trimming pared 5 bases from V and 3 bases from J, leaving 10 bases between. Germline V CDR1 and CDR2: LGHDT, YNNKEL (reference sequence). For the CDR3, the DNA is TGTGCCAGCAGCACAACTAGCCACACTGAAGCTTTCTTT. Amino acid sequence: CASSTTSHTEAFF.

The CDR3 reads CASSQYGTGINQPQHF. The CDR3 nucleotides are TGTGCCAGCAGCCAGTACGGGACAGGGATAAATCAGCCCCAGCATTTT. V is TRBV3-1 and J is TRBJ1-5; 9 nucleotides agree with TRBD1. Germline V lookup: CDR1 LGHDT, CDR2 YNNKEL (reference sequence). The CDR3 has 16 residues. V was clipped by 3 bases and J by 4 bases; unmatched bases: 7.

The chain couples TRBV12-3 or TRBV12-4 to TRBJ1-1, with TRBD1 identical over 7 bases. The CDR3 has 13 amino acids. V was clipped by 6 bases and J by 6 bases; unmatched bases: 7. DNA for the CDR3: TGTGCCAGCAGCCTAACAGGGGCGGCTGAAGCTTTCTTT. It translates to CASSLTGAAEAFF.